This T cell receptor beta chain was observed in a study of T cells after yellow fever vaccination (dated by TCRdb to about 2019). Regarding the research as a whole: The SMART-Seq v4 Ultra Low Input RNA kit was used to prepare libraries from fractions with low cell numbers. Blood was collected at multiple timepoints before and after primary and secondary immunization, and bulk PBMC replicates and cell subsets were isolated. Two healthy male donors made up the cohort, one aged 18 to 30 years and the other aged 30 to 40 years. To follow T-cell clones before and after primary and booster YFV17D yellow fever vaccination, bulk TCR alpha and beta repertoires were sequenced over time. On the study overall, not on this receptor specifically: Computational filtering was required because FACS-sorted repertoires could contain abundant contaminating clonotypes from the bulk population. The secondary T-cell response was weaker than the primary response but faster, peaking on day 5 instead of day 15. A small share of clonotypes occurred in both CD4 and CD8 compartments, likely arising from convergent recombination. The study included only a couple of donors, which limits how far the findings can be generalized. Most clones expanded after primary vaccination (roughly 96% of CD4 and around 89% of CD8) were re-detected after the booster, suggesting that broad memory maintenance occurred.

The label giving this sample's treatment or condition can be read as: live attenuated yellow fever vaccine strain. PBMCs were isolated from peripheral blood using a standard Ficoll-Paque protocol. CD4 and CD8 T-cell fractions were isolated with Dynabeads CD4 and CD8 positive selection kits. TriZol was used to extract RNA from bulk PBMCs, CD4 and CD8 fractions, and dextramer-positive and dextramer-negative fractions. This clonotype was seen more than once but under ten times. No antigen is known for it. The sample holds no much larger clone one base away, and base qualities are not on file. TCR cDNA was synthesized by 5'RACE template switching, which introduced a universal primer site and unique molecular identifiers. Priming of cDNA synthesis was performed from both the TCR alpha and TCR beta constant segments. Library amplification involved two PCR steps, and the second step added sample barcodes and sequencing adapters. Libraries were sequenced on Illumina HiSeq 2500 (2x100 bp) or NovaSeq (2x150 bp). Per the source publication's procedure: MIGEC handled demultiplexing of reads and collapsing into UMI consensus sequences, while MiXCR performed V(D)J alignment. Vaccine-responding clonotypes were identified with edgeR using replicate PBMC samples, with FDR below 0.01 and a log2 fold change above 5 up to day 15 being required. CD4 or CD8 identity was assigned to each bulk clonotype according to whether the clonotype was present at higher abundance in the sequenced CD4 repertoire or the sequenced CD8 repertoire. TCRdb reprocessing: public reads trimmed at Q25 with fastp, clones called with MiXCR, in-frame beta chains kept. Rows with one shared CDR3 protein collapse into an entry with the most common genes and DNA. TCRdb, not the authors, supplied the V and J calls. The sample table holds approximately 260,000 distinct CDR3 sequences, of which under 15% were seen once. The biggest ten clones account for approximately 0.49% of the sample.

This receptor was identified in a man aged 30 to 45 who received the YFV17D yellow fever vaccine. The specimen was CD4+ T cells sorted from PBMCs, collected 45 days after the yellow fever booster vaccination.

The DNA is TGTGCCAGCAGCCCCCGCCGGAGGGAGACCCAGTACTTC. Its protein reads: CASSPRRRETQYF. The sequence links TRBV14 to TRBJ2-5; 5 matching bases give a weak D call of TRBD2. From the germline V gene, CDR1 is SGHDN and CDR2 is FVKESK. V and J are truncated by 4 bases and 5 bases respectively, leaving an intervening sequence of 11 bases. The CDR3 numbers 13 residues from cysteine through phenylalanine. Just CDR3 DNA is preserved here, 39 bases in frame from base 1.